The following is a T cell receptor beta chain sequence with its context. Germline V gene data show CDR1 as LNHDA and CDR2 as SQIVND (reference sequence). The CDR3 extends over 15 amino acids. V dropped 4 bases and J dropped 6; count of bases not matched to a gene: 8. The sample belongs to a study of blood T cell repertoires in COVID-19. Study-wide context: The samples span acute and convalescent COVID-19 from the United States, Italy and Spain.

Those enrolled in Seattle joined during active infection and were followed longitudinally afterward. In the original workflow: Scientists estimated how many nucleated cells there were by amplifying reference gene primers. The repertoire was sequenced with immunoSEQ multiplex PCR; TCRdb's copy has only in-frame clones and lacks some. The V and J calls and the clone size are those of that table, but D and trimming were determined from the DNA. Seen here are 500,000 to 600,000 clones, roughly 91% observed once, and the top ten hold 7.5% to 9%. The source is a woman aged 50 to 60 with COVID-19, enrolled during active disease. The chain links TRBV19 to TRBJ1-5; the match to TRBD1 covers 8 bases. The material sequenced was peripheral blood. The CDR3 spells CASSTKTGVGQPQHF. CDR3 coding DNA: TGTGCCAGTAGTACCAAGACAGGGGTCGGTCAGCCCCAGCATTTT.